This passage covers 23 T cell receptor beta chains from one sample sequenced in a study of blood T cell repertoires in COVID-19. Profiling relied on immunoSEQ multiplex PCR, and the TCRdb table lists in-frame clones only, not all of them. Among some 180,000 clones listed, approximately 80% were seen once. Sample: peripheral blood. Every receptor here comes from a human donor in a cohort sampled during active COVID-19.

The CDR3 region is CASSKASDRINYGYTF. The CDR3, as DNA: TGTGCCAGCAGCAAAGCATCGGACAGGATTAACTATGGCTACACCTTC. J is TRBJ1-2 and V is TRBV21-1; TRBD1 is taken as the D call from the table, unchecked against the DNA. TRBV21-1 is deemed a pseudogene. This CDR3 contains 16 residues.

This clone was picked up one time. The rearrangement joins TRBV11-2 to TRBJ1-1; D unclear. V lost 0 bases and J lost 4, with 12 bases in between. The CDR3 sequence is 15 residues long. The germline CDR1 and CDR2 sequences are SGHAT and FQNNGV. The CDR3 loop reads CASSLDLVEITEAFF. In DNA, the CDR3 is TGTGCCAGCAGCTTAGATCTGGTAGAGATCACTGAAGCTTTCTTT.

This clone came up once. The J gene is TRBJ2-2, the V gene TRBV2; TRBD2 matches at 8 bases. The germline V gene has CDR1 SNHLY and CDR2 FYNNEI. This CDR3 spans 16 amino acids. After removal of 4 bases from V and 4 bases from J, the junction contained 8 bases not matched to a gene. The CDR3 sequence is CASSVLAGGGTGELFF. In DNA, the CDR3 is TGTGCCAGCAGTGTATTGGCGGGGGGCGGCACCGGGGAGCTGTTTTTT.

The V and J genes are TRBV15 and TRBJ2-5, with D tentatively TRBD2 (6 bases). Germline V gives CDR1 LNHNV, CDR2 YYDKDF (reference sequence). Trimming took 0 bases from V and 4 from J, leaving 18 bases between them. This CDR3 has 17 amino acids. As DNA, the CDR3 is TGTGCCACCAGCAGAGATGGTCAGGGCGGGATGGGAGAGACCCAGTACTTC. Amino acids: CATSRDGQGGMGETQYF.

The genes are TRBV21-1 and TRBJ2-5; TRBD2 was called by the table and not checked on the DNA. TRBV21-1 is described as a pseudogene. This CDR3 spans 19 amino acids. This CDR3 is CASSKAPRGGLKGQETQYF. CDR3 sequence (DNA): TGTGCCAGCAGCAAAGCGCCTCGGGGGGGCCTGAAGGGGCAAGAGACCCAGTACTTC.

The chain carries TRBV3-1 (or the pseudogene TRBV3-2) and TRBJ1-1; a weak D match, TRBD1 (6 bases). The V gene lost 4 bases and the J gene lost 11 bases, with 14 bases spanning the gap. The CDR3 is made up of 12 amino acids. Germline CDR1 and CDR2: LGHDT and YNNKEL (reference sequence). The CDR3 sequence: CASSRVQGWAFF. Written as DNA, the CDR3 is TGTGCCAGCAGCCGGGTACAGGGCTGGGCTTTCTTT.

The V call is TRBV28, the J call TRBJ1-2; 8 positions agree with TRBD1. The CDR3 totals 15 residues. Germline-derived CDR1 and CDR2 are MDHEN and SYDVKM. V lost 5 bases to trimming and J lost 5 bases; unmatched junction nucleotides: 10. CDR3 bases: TGTGCCAGCAGTAAGGACAGGGTAATAGGATATGGCTACACCTTC. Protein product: CASSKDRVIGYGYTF.

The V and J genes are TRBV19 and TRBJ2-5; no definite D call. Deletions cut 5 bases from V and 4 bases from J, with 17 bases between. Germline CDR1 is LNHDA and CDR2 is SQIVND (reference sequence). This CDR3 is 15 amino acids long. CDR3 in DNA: TGTGCCAGTAGTCTACGACTTGTGGGTGGAGAGACCCAGTACTTC. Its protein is CASSLRLVGGETQYF.

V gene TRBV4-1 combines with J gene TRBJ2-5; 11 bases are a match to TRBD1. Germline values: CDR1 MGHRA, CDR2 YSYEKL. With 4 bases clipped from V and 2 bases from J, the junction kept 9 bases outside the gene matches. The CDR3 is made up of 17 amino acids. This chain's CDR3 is CASSPWDRGDRQETQYF. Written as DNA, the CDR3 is TGCGCCAGCAGCCCTTGGGACAGGGGGGATCGGCAAGAGACCCAGTACTTC.

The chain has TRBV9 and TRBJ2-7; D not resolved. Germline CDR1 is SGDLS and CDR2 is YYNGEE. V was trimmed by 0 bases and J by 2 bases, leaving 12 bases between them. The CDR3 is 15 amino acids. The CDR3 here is CASSVDLGGTYEQYF. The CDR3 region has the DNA TGTGCCAGCAGCGTAGACCTAGGCGGAACCTACGAGCAGTACTTC.

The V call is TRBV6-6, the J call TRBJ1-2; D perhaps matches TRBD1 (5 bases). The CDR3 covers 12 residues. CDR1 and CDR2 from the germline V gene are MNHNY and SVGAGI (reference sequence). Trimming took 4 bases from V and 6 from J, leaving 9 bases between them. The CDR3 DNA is TGTGCCAGCAGTTCCCCCAGGGATGGCTACACCTTC. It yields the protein CASSSPRDGYTF.

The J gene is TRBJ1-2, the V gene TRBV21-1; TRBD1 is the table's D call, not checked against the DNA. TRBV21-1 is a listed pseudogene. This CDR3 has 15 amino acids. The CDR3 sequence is CASTLPGTGYYGYTF. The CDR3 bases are TGTGCCAGCACCCTCCCCGGGACAGGGTATTATGGCTACACCTTC.

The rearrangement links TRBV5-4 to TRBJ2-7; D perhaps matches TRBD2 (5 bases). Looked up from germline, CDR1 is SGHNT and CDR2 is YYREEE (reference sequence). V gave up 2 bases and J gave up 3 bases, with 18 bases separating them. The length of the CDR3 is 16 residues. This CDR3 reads CASSLGSDRGIYEQYF. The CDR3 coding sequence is TGTGCCAGCAGCTTAGGTTCTGACCGGGGAATCTACGAGCAGTACTTC.

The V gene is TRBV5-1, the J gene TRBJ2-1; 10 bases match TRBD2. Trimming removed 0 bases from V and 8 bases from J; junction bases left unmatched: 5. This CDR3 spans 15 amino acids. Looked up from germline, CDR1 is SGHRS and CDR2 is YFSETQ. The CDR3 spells CASSLALAGVYEQFF. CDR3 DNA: TGCGCCAGCAGCTTGGCTCTAGCGGGGGTTTATGAGCAGTTCTTC.

The CDR3 spells CASSLGGAAETQYF. The DNA for the CDR3 is TGTGCCAGCAGCTTAGGAGGTGCGGCCGAGACCCAGTACTTC. The chain employs TRBV7-6 and TRBJ2-5; D unresolved. This CDR3 comprises 14 residues. Looked up from germline, CDR1 is SGHVS and CDR2 is FNYEAQ. Deletions cut 1 base from V and 5 bases from J, with 11 bases between.

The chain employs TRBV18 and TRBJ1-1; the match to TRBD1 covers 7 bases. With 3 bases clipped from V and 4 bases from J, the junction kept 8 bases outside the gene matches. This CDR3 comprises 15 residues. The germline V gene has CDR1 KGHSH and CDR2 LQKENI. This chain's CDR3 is CASSPSRGQVTEAFF. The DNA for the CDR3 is TGTGCCAGCTCACCCTCGAGGGGGCAGGTCACTGAAGCTTTCTTT.

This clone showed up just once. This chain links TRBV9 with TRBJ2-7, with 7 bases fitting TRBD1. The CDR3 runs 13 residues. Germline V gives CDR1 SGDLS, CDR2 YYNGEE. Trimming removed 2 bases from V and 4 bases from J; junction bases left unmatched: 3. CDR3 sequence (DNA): TGTGCCAGCAGCGTCGGGGACAGTTACGAGCAGTACTTC. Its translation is CASSVGDSYEQYF.

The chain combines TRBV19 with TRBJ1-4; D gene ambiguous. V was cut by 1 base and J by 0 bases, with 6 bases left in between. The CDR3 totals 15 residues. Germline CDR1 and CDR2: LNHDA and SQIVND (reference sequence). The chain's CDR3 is CASSIARTTNEKLFF. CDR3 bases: TGTGCCAGTAGTATAGCTCGTACAACTAATGAAAAACTGTTTTTT.

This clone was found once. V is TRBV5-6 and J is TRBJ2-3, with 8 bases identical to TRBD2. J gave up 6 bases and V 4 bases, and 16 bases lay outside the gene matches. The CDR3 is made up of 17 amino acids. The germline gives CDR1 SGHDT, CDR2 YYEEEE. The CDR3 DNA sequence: TGTGCCAGCAGCCATAAAGTCCGGGGGGGCTCTGGCGATACGCAGTATTTT. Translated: CASSHKVRGGSGDTQYF.

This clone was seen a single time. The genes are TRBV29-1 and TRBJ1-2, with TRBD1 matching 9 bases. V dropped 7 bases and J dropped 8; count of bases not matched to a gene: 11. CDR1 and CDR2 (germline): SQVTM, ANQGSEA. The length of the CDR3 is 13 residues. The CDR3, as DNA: TGCAGCGGGCGGGACAGGGTTTTGGGCGGCTACACCTTC. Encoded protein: CSGRDRVLGGYTF.

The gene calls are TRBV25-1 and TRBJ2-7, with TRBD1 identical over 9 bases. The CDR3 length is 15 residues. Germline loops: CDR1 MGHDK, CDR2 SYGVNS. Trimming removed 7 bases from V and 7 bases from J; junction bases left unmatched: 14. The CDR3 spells CASTETGGASREQYF. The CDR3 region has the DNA TGTGCCAGCACCGAGACAGGGGGGGCCTCGAGGGAGCAGTACTTC.

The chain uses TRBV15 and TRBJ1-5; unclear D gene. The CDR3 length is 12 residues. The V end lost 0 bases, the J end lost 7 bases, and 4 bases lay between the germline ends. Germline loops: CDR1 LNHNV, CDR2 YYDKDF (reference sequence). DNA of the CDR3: TGTGCCACCAGCAGAGATGGCCAGCCCCAGCATTTT. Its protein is CATSRDGQPQHF.

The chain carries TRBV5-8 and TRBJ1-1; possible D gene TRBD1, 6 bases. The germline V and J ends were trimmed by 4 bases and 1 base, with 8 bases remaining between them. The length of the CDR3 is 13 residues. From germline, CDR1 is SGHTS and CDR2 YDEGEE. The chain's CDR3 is CASSLTGNTEAFF. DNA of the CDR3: TGTGCCAGCAGCCTGACAGGGAACACTGAAGCTTTCTTT.